Presented here are 23 T cell receptor beta chains from one specimen sequenced in a study of blood T cell repertoires in COVID-19 (dated by TCRdb to the early 2020s). The library was prepared using the immunoSEQ multiplex PCR assay. TCRdb stores this immuneACCESS table with in-frame sequences only. Part of the clones is absent; in the studies checked, under half of the shortfall reflects unresolved V genes, and no reason is known for the rest. Counted in this sample were around 500,000 clones; about 85% of them appeared once. Of the sample, under 9.5% falls within the top ten clones. Sequencing was done on a sample of PBMCs or T cells enriched from blood (not recorded which). Source of these receptors: an older woman who had recovered from COVID-19.

The sample holds one count of this clone. The chain employs TRBV4-2 and TRBJ1-3, with D maybe TRBD1 (5 bases). V gave up 1 base and J gave up 3 bases, with 13 bases separating them. This CDR3 has 16 amino acids. Germline V gives CDR1 LGHNA, CDR2 YNFKEQ. The CDR3 bases are TGTGCCAGCAGCCAAGTCTCCACAGGTGGTGGAAACACCATATATTTT. It yields the protein CASSQVSTGGGNTIYF.

Worth noting for this clone: Different DNA sequences within this sample yield the same CDR3. The chain is built from TRBV18 and TRBJ2-1; 9 bases line up with TRBD1. J gave up 1 base and V 2 bases, and 0 bases lay outside the gene matches. The CDR3 loop spans 15 amino acids. CDR1 and CDR2 from the germline V gene are KGHSH and LQKENI. The CDR3: CASSPGQGSYNEQFF. In DNA form, the CDR3 reads TGTGCCAGCTCACCAGGACAGGGGTCCTACAATGAGCAGTTCTTC.

The V call is TRBV10-1, the J call TRBJ1-5, with D perhaps TRBD1 (5 bases). Trimming cost V 9 bases and J 2 bases, with 17 bases left between them. The CDR3 has 15 residues. From germline, CDR1 is WNHNN and CDR2 SYGVQD (reference sequence). Here the CDR3 reads CARGGTAVGNQPQHF. The CDR3 DNA follows: TGCGCCAGGGGGGGAACGGCGGTGGGCAATCAGCCCCAGCATTTT.

This chain uses TRBV7-2 with TRBJ1-5; no definite D call. The CDR3 has 16 residues. Germline V lookup: CDR1 SGHTA, CDR2 FQGNSA. Trimming shortened V by 6 bases and J by 1 base, and 16 bases separated the two germline ends. As DNA, the CDR3 is TGTGCCAGCAGATTACAATCGGGGATCAGCAATCAGCCCCAGCATTTT. It translates to CASRLQSGISNQPQHF.

The rearrangement uses TRBV3-1 (or the pseudogene TRBV3-2) and TRBJ1-5, with 10 bases identical to TRBD1. The length of the CDR3 is 15 residues. V was clipped by 4 bases and J by 4 bases; unmatched bases: 4. Germline-derived CDR1 and CDR2 are LGHDT and YNNKEL (reference sequence). The CDR3 region is CASSPRQGANQPQHF. DNA for the CDR3: TGTGCCAGCAGCCCCCGACAGGGGGCTAATCAGCCCCAGCATTTT.

This sequence joins TRBV2 and TRBJ1-3; 9 positions match TRBD1. CDR1 SNHLY and CDR2 FYNNEI come from the germline V gene. The CDR3 is made up of 14 amino acids. The V segment lost 7 bases and the J segment 3 bases; nucleotides outside the gene matches: 4. The CDR3 protein is CASNKDRGGNTIYF. Written as DNA, the CDR3 is TGTGCCAGCAACAAGGACAGGGGTGGAAACACCATATATTTT. Filled out from reference TRBV2 and TRBJ1-3, the complete variable domain reads EPEVTQTPSHQVTQMGQEVILRCVPISNHLYFYWYRQILGQKVEFLVSFYNNEISEKSEIFDDQFSVERPDGSNFTLKIRSTKLEDSAMYFCASNKDRGGNTIYFGEGSWLTVV.

This clone was recorded once. V and J are TRBV30 and TRBJ1-6; 7 bases agree with TRBD1. The CDR3 is 18 residues long. J gave up 4 bases and V 3 bases, and 15 bases lay outside the gene matches. Germline assignment: CDR1 GTSNPN and CDR2 SVGIG (reference sequence). The CDR3 DNA reads TGTGCCTGGAGGGCGAAGCTTGGCACAGGGGCTTATAATTCACCCCTCCACTTT. Translated: CAWRAKLGTGAYNSPLHF.

In the case of this clone: Different DNA sequences within this sample yield the same CDR3. The chain couples TRBV4-1 to TRBJ1-2; TRBD1 aligns across 7 bases. Germline V gene sequence: CDR1 MGHRA, CDR2 YSYEKL. The CDR3 consists of 14 residues. Losses at the gene ends were 1 base for V and 4 bases for J; bases not matched to a gene: 3. CDR3 loop: CASSQATGIYGYTF. In DNA form, the CDR3 reads TGCGCCAGCAGCCAAGCGACAGGGATCTATGGCTACACCTTC.

The chain combines TRBV23-1 with TRBJ1-6; D might be TRBD1 (5 bases). TRBV23-1 carries the ORF label, with uncertain function. The CDR3 has 23 residues. The ends were cut back, 0 bases at V and 4 bases at J, with 31 bases in the middle. The CDR3 sequence is CASSQSLIGSVDGDSAYNSPLHF. The CDR3 bases are TGCGCCAGCAGTCAATCTTTAATTGGCTCGGTGGACGGAGACAGCGCGTATAATTCACCCCTCCACTTT.

For the CDR3, the DNA is TGTGCCAGCAGTAACGACAGTTATCAGCCCCAGCATTTT. This sequence encodes CASSNDSYQPQHF. The chain links TRBV7-8 to TRBJ1-5, with D perhaps matching TRBD1 (5 bases). Per the germline V gene, CDR1 is SGHVS and CDR2 is FQNEAQ. V dropped 6 bases and J dropped 5 bases, with 11 bases sitting between them. The CDR3 has 13 residues.

This chain joins TRBV10-3 and TRBJ2-1, with 11 bases matching TRBD1. Looked up from germline, CDR1 is ENHRY and CDR2 is SYGVKD. The CDR3 covers 14 residues. The junction had 5 bases not matched to a gene; V was cut back by 6 bases and J by 7 bases. DNA for the CDR3: TGTGCCATCAGCGGGACAGGGGGTCAGAATGAGCAGTTCTTC. As protein: CAISGTGGQNEQFF.

This clone was recorded a few times. The V gene is TRBV29-1, the J gene TRBJ1-2; 9 nucleotides match TRBD1. Germline trimming cut 7 bases from V and 4 bases from J; bases unmatched to any gene: 10. The CDR3 is 14 residues long. CDR1 and CDR2 (germline): SQVTM, ANQGSEA. Here the CDR3 DNA reads TGCAGCGCGCTACAGGGGGCGCTGGGCTATGGCTACACCTTC. Translated: CSALQGALGYGYTF.

This clone was recorded a few times. The genes are TRBV4-1 and TRBJ1-3; the D is unclear. Germline CDR1 MGHRA, CDR2 YSYEKL. V shed 0 bases and J shed 0 bases, with 9 bases lying between them. The CDR3 is 16 amino acids. In nucleotides, the CDR3 is TGCGCCAGCAGCCAAGAAACTCGGTACTCTGGAAACACCATATATTTT. It encodes CASSQETRYSGNTIYF.

The chain combines TRBV5-4 with TRBJ2-1, with 13 bases lining up with TRBD2. The length of the CDR3 is 15 residues. From germline, CDR1 is SGHNT and CDR2 YYREEE (reference sequence). V dropped 4 bases and J dropped 9; count of bases not matched to a gene: 7. The CDR3, as DNA: TGTGCCAGCAGCATAACTAGCGGGGGGGCTAGTGAGCAGTTCTTC. It codes for CASSITSGGASEQFF.

The rearrangement uses TRBV2 and TRBJ1-5; D is ambiguous. Trimming removed 1 base at V and 3 bases at J, with 4 bases between. The length of the CDR3 is 13 residues. Looked up from germline, CDR1 is SNHLY and CDR2 is FYNNEI. CDR3 in DNA: TGTGCCAGCAGTGAAGTATCCAATCAGCCCCAGCATTTT. It yields the protein CASSEVSNQPQHF.

This chain links TRBV6-1 with TRBJ1-2, with 7 bases matching TRBD1. Germline V gene data show CDR1 as MNHNS and CDR2 as SASEGT. This CDR3 comprises 15 residues. V was clipped by 1 base and J by 4 bases; unmatched bases: 6. The CDR3 sequence is CASSEGGGGAYGYTF. CDR3 DNA: TGTGCCAGCAGTGAAGGAGGAGGGGGCGCCTATGGCTACACCTTC.

The gene calls are TRBV5-4 and TRBJ2-1; D is uncertain. Germline loops: CDR1 SGHNT, CDR2 YYREEE (reference sequence). V lost 6 bases and J lost 5, with 12 bases in between. The CDR3 is 13 amino acids. DNA of the CDR3: TGTGCCAGCACCACAGCCGACAACAATGAGCAGTTCTTC. Its protein product is CASTTADNNEQFF.

The V call is TRBV5-1, the J call TRBJ2-2; 10 nucleotides match TRBD1. This CDR3 is 16 amino acids long. V shed 3 bases, J shed 1 base, and the junction held 3 bases outside the gene matches. Looked up from germline, CDR1 is SGHRS and CDR2 is YFSETQ. CDR3 residues: CASSSRTGGNTGELFF. The CDR3 nucleotides read TGCGCCAGCAGCTCCCGGACAGGGGGGAACACCGGGGAGCTGTTTTTT.

The chain links TRBV29-1 to TRBJ2-7; 8 bases align to TRBD1. J lost 2 bases, V lost 3 bases, and 33 bases had no gene match. Germline lookup yields CDR1 SQVTM and CDR2 ANQGSEA. The CDR3 is 23 amino acids. DNA of the CDR3: TGCAGCGTTGATTTCGTCTTTCGGGTCAGGGACAGGAGATTTACCCCCCAGCCCTACGAGCAGTACGTC. This translates into CSVDFVFRVRDRRFTPQPYEQYV.

V is TRBV7-9 and J is TRBJ1-4; D perhaps matches TRBD1 (5 bases). V was cut by 5 bases and J by 4 bases, with 11 bases left in between. The length of the CDR3 is 14 residues. Germline CDR1 and CDR2: SEHNR and FQNEAQ (reference sequence). As DNA, the CDR3 is TGTGCCAGCAGCCTTCCCAGGGATAATGAAAAACTGTTTTTT. This gives the protein CASSLPRDNEKLFF.

The chain couples TRBV6-5 to TRBJ1-6; 8 bases fit TRBD1. Trimming at V came to 6 bases and at J to 9 bases, leaving 7 bases not matched to a gene. This CDR3 contains 14 residues. Germline CDR1 MNHEY, CDR2 SVGAGI. CDR3 nucleotides: TGTGCCAGCAGAATGACAGGGGAGAGTTCACCCCTCCACTTT. The encoded protein is CASRMTGESSPLHF.

The rearrangement joins TRBV5-1 to TRBJ2-5, with a possible D match to TRBD1 (6 bases). The CDR3 is made up of 14 amino acids. V was trimmed by 2 bases and J by 0 bases, leaving 8 bases between them. Germline CDR1 and CDR2: SGHRS and YFSETQ. CDR3 region: CASSFQGHQETQYF. The CDR3, as DNA: TGCGCCAGCAGCTTTCAGGGGCACCAAGAGACCCAGTACTTC.

V usage is TRBV2 and J usage is TRBJ2-7; the match to TRBD1 covers 10 bases. Per the germline V gene, CDR1 is SNHLY and CDR2 is FYNNEI. The CDR3 has 15 residues. V was pared by 6 bases and J by 4 bases, with 9 bases of the junction left unmatched. The CDR3 DNA is TGTGCCAGCAGCGCTACTCGGGACAGGGGTTACGAGCAGTACGTC. This gives the protein CASSATRDRGYEQYV.